A single sample gave rise to the 6 T cell receptor beta chains below, sequenced in a study of OX40 agonist ivuxolimab in advanced cancers. Assay: immunoSEQ multiplex PCR; the TCRdb copy retains only in-frame clones and omits some. The table lists about 90,000 clones, roughly 90% of them singletons. This sample comprised CD4+ or CD8+ T cells sorted from blood, obtained in a trial of the OX40 agonist ivuxolimab. Receptors were obtained from an adult with an advanced solid tumor such as melanoma, head and neck, liver or kidney cancer.

The chain has TRBV6-1 and TRBJ2-7; 10 positions match TRBD2. The CDR3 sequence is 15 residues long. Germline V lookup: CDR1 MNHNS, CDR2 SASEGT. V shed 7 bases, J shed 3 bases, and the junction held 9 bases outside the gene matches. The CDR3 here is CASMESGRVGYEQYF. Written as DNA, the CDR3 is TGTGCCAGCATGGAGAGCGGGAGGGTGGGCTACGAGCAGTACTTC.

This chain uses TRBV6-1 with TRBJ1-5; no clear D gene. Deletions cut 0 bases from V and 15 bases from J, with 21 bases between. Germline loops: CDR1 MNHNS, CDR2 SASEGT. This CDR3 comprises 15 residues. CDR3 sequence: CASSEAEGKGLARHF. For the CDR3, the DNA is TGTGCCAGCAGTGAAGCTGAGGGAAAGGGTTTAGCGAGGCATTTT.

Remarks on this clone: Other DNA sequences in the sample encode the same CDR3. The CDR3 DNA follows: TGTGCCAGCAGCTTAGACGGGAGCTCCTACAATGAGCAGTTCTTC. Translation gives CASSLDGSSYNEQFF. The chain joins TRBV11-3 to TRBJ2-1; tentatively, D is TRBD2 (6 bases). Germline assignment: CDR1 SGHNT and CDR2 YENEEA. The CDR3 is 15 residues long. The V gene lost 0 bases and the J gene lost 0 bases, with 6 bases spanning the gap.

V is TRBV5-1 and J is TRBJ2-5; a possible D gene is TRBD1 (5 bases). Germline V CDR1 and CDR2: SGHRS, YFSETQ. V lost 0 bases to trimming and J lost 5 bases, with 11 bases between them. CDR3 size: 14 residues. The CDR3: CASSLGTSGETQYF. In nucleotides, the CDR3 is TGCGCCAGCAGCTTGGGGACATCAGGGGAGACCCAGTACTTC.

This chain uses TRBV6-5 with TRBJ1-6; 7 nucleotides match TRBD1. The CDR3 loop spans 15 amino acids. The ends lost 6 bases at V and 7 bases at J; junction bases unmatched: 9. Germline-derived CDR1 and CDR2 are MNHEY and SVGAGI. CDR3 protein: CASSTYRGGNSPLHF. The DNA of the CDR3 is TGTGCCAGCAGCACCTACAGGGGAGGCAATTCACCCCTCCACTTT.

Note on this clone: At one end the junction does not follow the germline gene, possibly because of a read error. In the same sample, other DNA sequences code for this CDR3. This chain connects TRBV19 to TRBJ2-6; no definite D call. The CDR3 contains 10 residues. Germline V gene sequence: CDR1 LNHDA, CDR2 SQIVND (reference sequence). In DNA form, the CDR3 reads TGTGCCAGTAGTTCCGGCGTCCTGACCTTC. It translates to CASSSGVLTF.